The rows below give T cell receptor beta chains drawn from one sample of a study of blood T cell repertoires in COVID-19. Sequenced by immunoSEQ multiplex PCR; TCRdb stores in-frame clones only, minus some. The data contain about 270,000 clones, approximately 90% of them singletons. Sequencing was performed on PBMCs or T cells enriched from blood (not recorded which). The receptors were sampled from a woman aged 30 to 39 with acute COVID-19. Each CDR3 is given with its conserved first and last residue. A D gene is named only where the DNA matches it firmly. Size is omitted from some rows. Given values are once, few, many or a class for expanded clones.

clone_size	v_call	cdr3_length	d_call	j_call	cdr3_nt	cdr3_aa
once	TRBV28	15	.	TRBJ2-1	TGTGCCAGCAGTTTAGGGGGGGGGCTTTTAGGTGAGCAGTTCTTC	CASSLGGGLLGEQFF
.	TRBV14	16	.	TRBJ2-1	TGTGCCAGCAGCCAAGTGGCGGGGAGCTCCTACAATGAGCAGTTCTTC	CASSQVAGSSYNEQFF
.	TRBV7-2	15	.	TRBJ1-1	TGTGCCAGCAGCTTAGTTTTAGTCGGGGGGGATGAAGCTTTCTTT	CASSLVLVGGDEAFF
many	TRBV3-1/TRBV3-2	15	.	TRBJ2-1	TGTGCCAGCAGCCAAGGGACAGTCTTCTACAATGAGCAGTTCTTC	CASSQGTVFYNEQFF
.	TRBV15	17	.	TRBJ2-6	TGTGCCACCAGCAGAGAGCCAGGTAACTCTGGGGCCAACGTCCTGACTTTC	CATSREPGNSGANVLTF
.	TRBV18	16	TRBD1	TRBJ1-4	TGTGCCAGCTCACCGAGCCAGACAGGGCCTAATGAAAAACTGTTTTTT	CASSPSQTGPNEKLFF
.	TRBV20-1	11	.	TRBJ2-7	TGCAGGGTAGCTGGGTTGGACGAGCAGTACTTC	CRVAGLDEQYF
.	TRBV2	14	.	TRBJ2-2	TGTGCCAGCAGTGAGCGGTTGAACACCGGGGAGCTGTTTTTT	CASSERLNTGELFF
.	TRBV6-2/TRBV6-3	16	.	TRBJ2-7	TGTGCCAGCAGTTACGTCCCAGACCAGGGGTCCTACGAGCAGTACTTC	CASSYVPDQGSYEQYF
.	TRBV5-8	12	TRBD1	TRBJ2-1	TGTGCCAGCAGGGAGGGACAGGGAAATCGGTTCTTC	CASREGQGNRFF
.	TRBV27	16	.	TRBJ2-7	TGTGCCAGCAGTCCCTCCGCCAGGATCAGCTCCTACGAGCAGTACTTC	CASSPSARISSYEQYF
once	TRBV29-1	13	.	TRBJ1-2	TGCAGCGTTGAGATGGGGCATGACTATGGCTACACCTTC	CSVEMGHDYGYTF
once	TRBV7-2	12	TRBD2	TRBJ2-3	TGTGCCAGCAGCCCTGGGACTACCGAGATGTATTTT	CASSPGTTEMYF
.	TRBV19	18	.	TRBJ1-3	TGTGCCAGTAGTTCAACGGGGGGAGGTTCCAGCTCTGGAAACACCATATATTTT	CASSSTGGGSSSGNTIYF
.	TRBV5-4	15	TRBD2	TRBJ2-7	TGTGCCAGCAGCTTTAGTAATAGCGGGATGGGGGAGCAGTACTTC	CASSFSNSGMGEQYF
.	TRBV7-3	18	TRBD1	TRBJ2-5	TGTGCCAGCAGCTTAAACAGGGGGCAAGGAGAGTACCAAGAGACCCAGTACTTC	CASSLNRGQGEYQETQYF
.	TRBV11-2	16	TRBD2	TRBJ2-1	TGTGCCAGCAGCTTAGTTTGGGGGGGGTTTGGGAATGAGCAGTTCTTC	CASSLVWGGFGNEQFF
.	TRBV7-2	15	TRBD1	TRBJ1-3	TGTGCCAGCAGCAAAACACAGGGGACCGGAAACACCATATATTTT	CASSKTQGTGNTIYF
.	TRBV4-1	14	TRBD1	TRBJ1-5	TGCGCCAGCAGCCCAGGGGGAGGCAATCAGCCCCAGCATTTT	CASSPGGGNQPQHF
once	TRBV9	18	TRBD2	TRBJ2-1	TGTGCCAGCAGCGTTATAGCGGGAACCAACTTAGGATACAATGAGCAGTTCTTC	CASSVIAGTNLGYNEQFF
.	TRBV5-6	17	TRBD2	TRBJ2-7	TGTGCCAGCAGCCCAGAGACTAGCGGGAGGCCGTGGGACGAGCAGTACTTC	CASSPETSGRPWDEQYF
.	TRBV11-2	12	.	TRBJ2-5	TGTGCCAGCACCTCGGGGCAAGAGACCCAGTACTTC	CASTSGQETQYF